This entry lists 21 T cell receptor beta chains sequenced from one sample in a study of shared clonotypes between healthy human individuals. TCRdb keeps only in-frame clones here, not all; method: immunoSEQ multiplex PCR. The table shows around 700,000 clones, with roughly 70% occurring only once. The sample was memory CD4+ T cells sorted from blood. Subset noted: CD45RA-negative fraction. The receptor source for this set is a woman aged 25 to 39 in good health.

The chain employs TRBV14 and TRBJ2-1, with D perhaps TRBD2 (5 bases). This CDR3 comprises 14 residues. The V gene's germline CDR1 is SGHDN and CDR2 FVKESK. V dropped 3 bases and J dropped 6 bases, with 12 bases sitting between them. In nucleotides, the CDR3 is TGTGCCAGCAGCCACCTGTCAGCGGTCAATGAGCAGTTCTTC. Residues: CASSHLSAVNEQFF.

The CDR3 nucleotides are TGTGCCACCAGCCGACGTAGGGGGATGGTCGGGGGCACTGAAGCTTTCTTT. Its protein product is CATSRRRGMVGGTEAFF. The rearrangement joins TRBV15 to TRBJ1-1, with a possible D match to TRBD1 (6 bases). V was cut by 5 bases and J by 4 bases, with 23 bases left in between. The CDR3 sequence is 17 residues long. Per germline, CDR1 LNHNV and CDR2 YYDKDF (reference sequence).

The CDR3 protein is CASSLETNYDTKGYTF. Written as DNA, the CDR3 is TGCGCCAGCAGCTTGGAGACTAACTACGATACTAAGGGCTACACCTTC. The V gene is TRBV5-1, the J gene TRBJ1-2; D gene uncertain. CDR3 length: 16 amino acids. V dropped 0 bases and J dropped 8 bases, with 20 bases sitting between them. Germline CDR1 is SGHRS and CDR2 is YFSETQ.

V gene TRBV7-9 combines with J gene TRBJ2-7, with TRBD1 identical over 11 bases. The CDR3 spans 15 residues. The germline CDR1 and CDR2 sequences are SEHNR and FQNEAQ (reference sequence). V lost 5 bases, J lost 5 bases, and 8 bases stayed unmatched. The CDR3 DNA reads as TGTGCCAGCAGCGCTGTGGACAGGGGGCGCCACGAGCAGTACTTC. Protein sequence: CASSAVDRGRHEQYF.

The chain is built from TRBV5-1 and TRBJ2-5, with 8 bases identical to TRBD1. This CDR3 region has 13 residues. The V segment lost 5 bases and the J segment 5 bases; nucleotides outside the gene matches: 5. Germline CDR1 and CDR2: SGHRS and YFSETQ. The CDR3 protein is CASRSGQGETQYF. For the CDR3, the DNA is TGCGCCAGCAGATCCGGACAGGGCGAGACCCAGTACTTC. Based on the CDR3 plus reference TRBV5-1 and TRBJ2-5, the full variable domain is KAGVTQTPRYLIKTRGQQVTLSCSPISGHRSVSWYQQTPGQGLQFLFEYFSETQRNKGNFPGRFSGRQFSNSRSEMNVSTLELGDSALYLCASRSGQGETQYFGPGTRLLVL.

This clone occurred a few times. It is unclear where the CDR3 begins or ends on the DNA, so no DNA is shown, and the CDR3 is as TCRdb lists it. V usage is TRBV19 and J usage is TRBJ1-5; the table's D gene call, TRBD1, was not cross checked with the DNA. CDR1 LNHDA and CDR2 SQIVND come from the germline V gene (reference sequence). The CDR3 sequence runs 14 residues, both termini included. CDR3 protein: CASTSGQLIKPQHF.

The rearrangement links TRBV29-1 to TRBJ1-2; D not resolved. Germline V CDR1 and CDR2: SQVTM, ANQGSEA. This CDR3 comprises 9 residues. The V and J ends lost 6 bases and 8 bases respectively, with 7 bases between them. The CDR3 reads CSVDDGYTF. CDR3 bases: TGCAGCGTAGATGACGGCTACACCTTC.

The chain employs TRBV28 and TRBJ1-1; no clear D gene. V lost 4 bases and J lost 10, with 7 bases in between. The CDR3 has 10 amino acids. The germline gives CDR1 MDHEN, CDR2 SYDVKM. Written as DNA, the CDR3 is TGTGCCAGCAGTTCCCGGAGAGCTTTCTTT. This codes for CASSSRRAFF.

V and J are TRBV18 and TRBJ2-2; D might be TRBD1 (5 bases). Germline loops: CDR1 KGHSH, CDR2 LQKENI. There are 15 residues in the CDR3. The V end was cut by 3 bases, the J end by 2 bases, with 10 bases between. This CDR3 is CASSPQGYNTGELFF. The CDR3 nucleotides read TGTGCCAGCTCACCTCAGGGATATAACACCGGGGAGCTGTTTTTT.

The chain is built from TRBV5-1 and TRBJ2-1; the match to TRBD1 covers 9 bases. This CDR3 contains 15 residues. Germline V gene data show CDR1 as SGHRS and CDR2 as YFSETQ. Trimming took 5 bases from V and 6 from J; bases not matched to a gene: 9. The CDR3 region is CASSSGDRDANEQFF. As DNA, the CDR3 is TGCGCCAGCAGTTCGGGGGACAGGGACGCCAATGAGCAGTTCTTC.

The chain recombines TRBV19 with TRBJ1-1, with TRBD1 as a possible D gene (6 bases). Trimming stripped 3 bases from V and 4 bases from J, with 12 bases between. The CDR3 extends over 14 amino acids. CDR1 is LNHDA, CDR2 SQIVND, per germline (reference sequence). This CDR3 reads CASSIIGGSTEAFF. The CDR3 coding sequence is TGTGCCAGTAGTATTATAGGGGGTTCCACTGAAGCTTTCTTT.

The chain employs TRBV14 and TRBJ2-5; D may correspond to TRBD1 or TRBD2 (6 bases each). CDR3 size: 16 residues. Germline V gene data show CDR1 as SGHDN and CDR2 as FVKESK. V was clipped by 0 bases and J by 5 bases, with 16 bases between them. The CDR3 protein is CASSQEWGARGETQYF. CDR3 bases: TGTGCCAGCAGCCAAGAGTGGGGGGCGCGTGGGGAGACCCAGTACTTC.

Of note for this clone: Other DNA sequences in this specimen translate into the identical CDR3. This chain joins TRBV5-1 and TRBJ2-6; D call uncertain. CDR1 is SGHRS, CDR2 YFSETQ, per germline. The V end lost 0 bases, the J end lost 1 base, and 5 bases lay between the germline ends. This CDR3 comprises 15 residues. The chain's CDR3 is CASSLGASGANVLTF. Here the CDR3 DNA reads TGCGCCAGCAGCTTGGGGGCGTCTGGGGCCAACGTCCTGACTTTC. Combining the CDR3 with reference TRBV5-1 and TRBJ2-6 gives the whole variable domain KAGVTQTPRYLIKTRGQQVTLSCSPISGHRSVSWYQQTPGQGLQFLFEYFSETQRNKGNFPGRFSGRQFSNSRSEMNVSTLELGDSALYLCASSLGASGANVLTFGAGSRLTVL.

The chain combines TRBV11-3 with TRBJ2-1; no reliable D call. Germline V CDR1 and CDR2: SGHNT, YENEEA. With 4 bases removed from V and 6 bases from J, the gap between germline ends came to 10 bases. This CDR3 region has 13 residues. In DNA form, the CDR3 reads TGTGCCAGCAGCTATGGGGTGGGCAATGAGCAGTTCTTC. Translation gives CASSYGVGNEQFF.

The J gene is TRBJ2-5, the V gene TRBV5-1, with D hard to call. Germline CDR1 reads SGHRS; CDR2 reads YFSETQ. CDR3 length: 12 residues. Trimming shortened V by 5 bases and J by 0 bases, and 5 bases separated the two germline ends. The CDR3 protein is CASRYNQETQYF. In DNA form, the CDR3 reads TGCGCCAGCAGGTACAACCAAGAGACCCAGTACTTC.

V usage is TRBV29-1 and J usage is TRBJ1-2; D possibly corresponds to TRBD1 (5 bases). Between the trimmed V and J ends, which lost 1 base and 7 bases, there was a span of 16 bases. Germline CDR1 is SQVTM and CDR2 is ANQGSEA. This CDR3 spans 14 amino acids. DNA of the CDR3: TGCAGCGTTGAAGTTTTGGCCAGGGACTTTGGCTACACCTTC. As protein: CSVEVLARDFGYTF.

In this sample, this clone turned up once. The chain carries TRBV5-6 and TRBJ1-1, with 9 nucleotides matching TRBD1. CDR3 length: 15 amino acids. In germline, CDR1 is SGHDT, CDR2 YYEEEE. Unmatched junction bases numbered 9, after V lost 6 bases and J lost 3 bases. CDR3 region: CASNRSGQGDTEAFF. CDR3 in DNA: TGTGCCAGCAACCGATCGGGACAGGGAGACACTGAAGCTTTCTTT.

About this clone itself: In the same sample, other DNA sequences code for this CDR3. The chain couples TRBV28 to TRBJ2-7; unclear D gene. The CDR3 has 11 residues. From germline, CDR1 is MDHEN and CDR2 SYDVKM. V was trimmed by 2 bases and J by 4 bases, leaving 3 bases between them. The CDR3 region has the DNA TGTGCCAGCAGTTTAGGGTACGAGCAGTACTTC. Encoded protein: CASSLGYEQYF.

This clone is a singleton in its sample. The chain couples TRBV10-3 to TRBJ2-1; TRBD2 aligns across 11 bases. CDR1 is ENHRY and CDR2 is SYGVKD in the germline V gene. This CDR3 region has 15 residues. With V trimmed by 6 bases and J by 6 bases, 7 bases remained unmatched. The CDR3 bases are TGTGCCATCAGACAACTAGCGGGAGACGGCAATGAGCAGTTCTTC. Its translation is CAIRQLAGDGNEQFF.

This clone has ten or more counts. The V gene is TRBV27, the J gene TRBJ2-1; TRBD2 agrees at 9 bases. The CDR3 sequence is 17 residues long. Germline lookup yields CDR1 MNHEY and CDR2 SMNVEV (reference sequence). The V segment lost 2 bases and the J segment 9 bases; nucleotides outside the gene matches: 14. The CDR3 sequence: CASSLISSSGDFGEQFF. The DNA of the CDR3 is TGTGCCAGCAGTTTAATCTCGTCTAGCGGGGACTTTGGTGAGCAGTTCTTC.

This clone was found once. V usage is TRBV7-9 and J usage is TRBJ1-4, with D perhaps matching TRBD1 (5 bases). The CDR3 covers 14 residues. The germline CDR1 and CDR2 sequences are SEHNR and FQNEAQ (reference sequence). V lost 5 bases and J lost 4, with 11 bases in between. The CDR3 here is CASSPDSYNEKLFF. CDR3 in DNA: TGTGCCAGCAGCCCTGACAGTTATAATGAAAAACTGTTTTTT.